These 13 T cell receptor beta chains originate from one sample sequenced in a study of vaccination and CD4 T cells after COVID-19. Documented treatment: roughly 11-day PBMC culture with coronavirus spike peptide pools or control peptides (ViraFEST assay). Cultured CD4+ T cell DNA underwent sequencing with the Oncomine TCR Beta short-read assay. TCRdb re-analysed the PCR reads in MiXCR, keeping a single row per CDR3 protein. The table has 20,000 to 25,000 distinct CDR3 sequences, 58% seen once. The antigens these receptors bind are not known. Sequencing used CD4+ T cells from blood, cultured in vitro. The receptors derive from a human donor who had recovered from COVID-19.

The chain combines TRBV7-2 with TRBJ2-2; D is undetermined. V was pared by 1 base and J by 5 bases, with 8 bases between. The CDR3 has 14 residues. Germline V lookup: CDR1 SGHTA, CDR2 FQGNSA. DNA for the CDR3: TGTGCCAGCAGCTTAGTAAGGCCAACCGGGGAGCTGTTTTTT. It yields the protein CASSLVRPTGELFF.

CDR3 loop: CASRGSAQLGGASGTEAFF. CDR3 in DNA: TGTGCCAGCAGGGGATCGGCACAGCTTGGGGGCGCGTCCGGGACTGAAGCTTTCTTT. The gene calls are TRBV6-1 and TRBJ1-1, with D maybe TRBD1 (6 bases). Trimming took off 6 bases at V and 5 bases at J, with 31 bases between the two ends. The germline V gene encodes CDR1 MNHNS and CDR2 SASEGT. The CDR3 has 19 amino acids.

The chain uses TRBV6-5 and TRBJ1-5; D not certain. With 0 bases removed from V and 0 bases from J, the gap between germline ends came to 6 bases. CDR3 size: 15 residues. Germline loops: CDR1 MNHEY, CDR2 SVGAGI. CDR3 sequence: CASSYSQYSNQPQHF. The CDR3 bases are TGTGCCAGCAGTTACTCCCAGTATAGCAATCAGCCCCAGCATTTT.

The rearrangement links TRBV27 to TRBJ2-7, with TRBD1 identical over 7 bases. The J segment lost 3 bases and the V segment lost 5 bases, leaving 7 bases of the junction unmatched. The CDR3 covers 14 residues. Germline V gene lookup returns CDR1 MNHEY and CDR2 SMNVEV (reference sequence). The CDR3 coding sequence is TGTGCCAGCAGTCGACCGGGACAGTTCTACGAGCAGTACTTC. This gives the protein CASSRPGQFYEQYF.

This clonotype appeared once. The chain couples TRBV28 to TRBJ2-7; D is undetermined. The CDR3 loop spans 12 amino acids. The V gene's germline CDR1 is MDHEN and CDR2 SYDVKM. V lost 6 bases, J lost 7 bases, and 13 bases lay in between. CDR3 region: CASRLGMGEQYF. CDR3 DNA sequence: TGTGCCAGCAGATTAGGGATGGGGGAGCAGTACTTC.

This clonotype was counted a few times. The chain recombines TRBV6-2 or TRBV6-3 with TRBJ1-1; no clear D gene. V dropped 4 bases and J dropped 5 bases, with 11 bases sitting between them. This CDR3 contains 13 residues. Germline-derived CDR1 and CDR2 are MNHEY and SVGEGT. The DNA for the CDR3 is TGTGCCAGCAGTTTTCAGGTTGTAACTGAAGCTTTCTTT. Protein sequence: CASSFQVVTEAFF.

The CDR3 coding sequence is TGTGCCTTAGGGGGGACTGAAGCTTTCTTT. This codes for CALGGTEAFF. This chain joins TRBV30 and TRBJ1-1; the D gene is possibly TRBD1 (6 bases). Trimming stripped 7 bases from V and 5 bases from J, with 8 bases between. CDR3 length: 10 amino acids. CDR1 GTSNPN and CDR2 SVGIG come from the germline V gene (reference sequence).

This clonotype was counted between two and nine times. The chain carries TRBV7-3 and TRBJ2-2, with 9 bases matching TRBD1. Germline-derived CDR1 and CDR2 are SGHTA and FQGTGA. The V gene end was trimmed by 5 bases and the J gene end by 13 bases; junction bases not matched to a gene: 11. This CDR3 is built from 14 residues. The CDR3 region has the DNA TGTGCCAGCAGCCCAACAGGGGGCGCGACCATGCTGTTTTTT. This codes for CASSPTGGATMLFF.

The V gene is TRBV5-1, the J gene TRBJ2-2; D is perhaps TRBD1 (5 bases). This CDR3 region has 15 residues. V was cut by 0 bases and J by 3 bases, with 9 bases left in between. Germline V gene lookup returns CDR1 SGHRS and CDR2 YFSETQ. CDR3 protein: CASSLGSGYTGELFF. CDR3 bases: TGCGCCAGCAGCTTGGGTTCAGGGTACACCGGGGAGCTGTTTTTT. Supplemented by reference TRBV5-1 and TRBJ2-2, the full variable domain reads KAGVTQTPRYLIKTRGQQVTLSCSPISGHRSVSWYQQTPGQGLQFLFEYFSETQRNKGNFPGRFSGRQFSNSRSEMNVSTLELGDSALYLCASSLGSGYTGELFFGEGSRLTVL.

A single count supports this clonotype. The rearrangement links TRBV6-2 or TRBV6-3 to TRBJ1-4; D unclear. Trimming took off 2 bases at V and 6 bases at J, with 10 bases between the two ends. Germline CDR1 and CDR2: MNHEY and SVGEGT. CDR3 length: 14 amino acids. CDR3 region: CASSYHSPDEKLFF. The DNA of the CDR3 is TGTGCCAGCAGTTACCACAGCCCTGATGAAAAACTGTTTTTT.

This clonotype was seen a handful of times. This rearrangement joins TRBV20-1 to TRBJ1-4; unclear D gene. Germline V gene sequence: CDR1 DFQATT, CDR2 SNEGSKA (reference sequence). The CDR3 is 17 residues long. The V end lost 3 bases, the J end lost 0 bases, and 17 bases lay between the germline ends. The CDR3 region has the DNA TGCAGTGCTAGTGACATTCGGACCGTGGCAACTAATGAAAAACTGTTTTTT. Protein: CSASDIRTVATNEKLFF.

This clonotype was detected only a few times. The chain carries TRBV2 and TRBJ1-6; 7 bases line up with TRBD1. V lost 6 bases and J lost 6; bases outside the gene matches: 11. The CDR3 spans 16 residues. CDR1 is SNHLY, CDR2 FYNNEI, per germline. The CDR3 sequence is CASSSRRQGGNSPLHF. DNA for the CDR3: TGTGCCAGCAGCTCTCGTCGGCAGGGGGGTAATTCACCCCTCCACTTT.

The rearrangement joins TRBV6-1 to TRBJ2-5; 8 bases line up with TRBD2. The CDR3 sequence is 15 residues long. Per the germline V gene, CDR1 is MNHNS and CDR2 is SASEGT. Trimming removed 5 bases from V and 2 bases from J; junction bases left unmatched: 7. CDR3 sequence: CASSNSGVNQETQYF. In nucleotides, the CDR3 is TGTGCCAGCAGTAATAGCGGGGTTAATCAAGAGACCCAGTACTTC.